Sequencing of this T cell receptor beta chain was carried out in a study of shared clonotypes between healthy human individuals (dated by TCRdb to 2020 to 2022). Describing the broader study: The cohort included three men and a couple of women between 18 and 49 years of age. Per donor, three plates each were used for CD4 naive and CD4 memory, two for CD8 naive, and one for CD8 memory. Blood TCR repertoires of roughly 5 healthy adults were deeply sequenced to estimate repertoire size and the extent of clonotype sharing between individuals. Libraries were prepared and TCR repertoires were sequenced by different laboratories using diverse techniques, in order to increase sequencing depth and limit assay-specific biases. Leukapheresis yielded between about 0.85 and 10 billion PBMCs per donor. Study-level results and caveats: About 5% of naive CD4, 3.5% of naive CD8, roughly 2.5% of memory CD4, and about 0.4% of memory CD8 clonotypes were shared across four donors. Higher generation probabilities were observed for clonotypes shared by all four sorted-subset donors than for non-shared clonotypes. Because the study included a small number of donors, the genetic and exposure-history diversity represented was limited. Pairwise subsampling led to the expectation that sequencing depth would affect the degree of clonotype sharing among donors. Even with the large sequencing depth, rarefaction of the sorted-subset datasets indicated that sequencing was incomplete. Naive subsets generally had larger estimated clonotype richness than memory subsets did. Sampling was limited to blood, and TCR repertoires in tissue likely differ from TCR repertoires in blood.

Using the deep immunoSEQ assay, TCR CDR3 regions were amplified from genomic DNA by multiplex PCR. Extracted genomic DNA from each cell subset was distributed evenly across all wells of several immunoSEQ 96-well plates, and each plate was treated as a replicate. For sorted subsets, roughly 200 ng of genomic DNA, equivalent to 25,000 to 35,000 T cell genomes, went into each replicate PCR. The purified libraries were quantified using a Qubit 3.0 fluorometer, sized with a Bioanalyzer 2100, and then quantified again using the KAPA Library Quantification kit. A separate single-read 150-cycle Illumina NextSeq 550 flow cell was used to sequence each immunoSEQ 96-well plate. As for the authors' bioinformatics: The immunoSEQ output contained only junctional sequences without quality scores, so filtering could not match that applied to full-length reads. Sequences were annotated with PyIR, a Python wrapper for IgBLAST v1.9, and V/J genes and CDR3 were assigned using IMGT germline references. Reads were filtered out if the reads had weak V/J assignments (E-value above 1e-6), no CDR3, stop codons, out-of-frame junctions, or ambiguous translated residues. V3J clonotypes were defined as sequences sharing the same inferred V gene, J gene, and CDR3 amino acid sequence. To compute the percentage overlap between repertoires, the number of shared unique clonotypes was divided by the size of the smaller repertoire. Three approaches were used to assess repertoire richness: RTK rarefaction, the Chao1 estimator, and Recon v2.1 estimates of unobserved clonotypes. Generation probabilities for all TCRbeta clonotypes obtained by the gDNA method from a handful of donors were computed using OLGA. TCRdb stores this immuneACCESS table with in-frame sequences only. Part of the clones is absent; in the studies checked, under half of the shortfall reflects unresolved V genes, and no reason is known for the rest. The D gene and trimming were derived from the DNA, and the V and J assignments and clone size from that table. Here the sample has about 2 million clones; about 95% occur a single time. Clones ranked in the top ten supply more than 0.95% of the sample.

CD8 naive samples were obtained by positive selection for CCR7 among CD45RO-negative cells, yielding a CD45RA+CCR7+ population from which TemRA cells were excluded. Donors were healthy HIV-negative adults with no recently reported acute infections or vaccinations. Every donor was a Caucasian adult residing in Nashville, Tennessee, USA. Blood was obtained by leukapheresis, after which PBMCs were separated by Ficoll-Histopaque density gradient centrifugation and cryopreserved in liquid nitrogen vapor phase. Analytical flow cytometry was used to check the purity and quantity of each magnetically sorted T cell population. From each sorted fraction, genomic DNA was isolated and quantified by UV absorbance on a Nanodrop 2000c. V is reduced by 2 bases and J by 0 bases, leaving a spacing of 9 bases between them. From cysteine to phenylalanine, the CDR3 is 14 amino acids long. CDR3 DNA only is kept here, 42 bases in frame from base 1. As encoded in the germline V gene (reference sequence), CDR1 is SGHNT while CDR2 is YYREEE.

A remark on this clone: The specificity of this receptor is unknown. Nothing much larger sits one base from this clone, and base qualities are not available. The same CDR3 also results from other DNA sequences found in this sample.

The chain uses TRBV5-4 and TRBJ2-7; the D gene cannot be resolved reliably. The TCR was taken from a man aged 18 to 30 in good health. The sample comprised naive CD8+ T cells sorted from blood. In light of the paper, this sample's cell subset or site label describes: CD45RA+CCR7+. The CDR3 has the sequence CASSFGDSSYEQYF. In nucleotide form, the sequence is TGTGCCAGCAGCTTTGGCGATAGCTCCTACGAGCAGTACTTC.